Listed below are T cell receptor beta chains from one sample, sequenced in a study of blood T cells in healthy people across ages. Each CDR3 protein gets one entry after TCRdb re-called the 5' RACE reads with MiXCR. This sample yields hundreds of thousands of distinct CDR3 sequences, of which 35% to 50% are seen a single time; 25% to 30% belongs to the top ten. What was sequenced was blood. Receptor source: a man older than 75 in good health. CDR3s include the opening cysteine and the closing phenylalanine or tryptophan. Each record gives: V gene, D gene, J gene, clone size, CDR3 protein, CDR3 DNA. D genes are given only for firm matches. Not every row has a clone size; where given, it reads once, few, many or a size class.

>TRBV7-9|TRBD1|TRBJ2-1|NA
CASSSSGQGSQETQFF
TGTGCCAGCAGCTCAAGCGGACAGGGATCCCAAGAGACCCAGTTCTTC
>TRBV6-1|TRBD2|TRBJ2-1|once
CASTVLAEENEQFF
TGTGCCAGCACAGTACTAGCGGAGGAGAATGAGCAGTTCTTC
>TRBV6-2/TRBV6-3|TRBD2|TRBJ2-7|NA
CASSYYTSGSSYEQYF
TGTGCCAGCAGTTACTATACTAGCGGGAGTTCCTACGAGCAGTACTTC
>TRBV5-1|NA|TRBJ2-5|few
CASSIDPTGQETQYF
TGCGCCAGCAGCATAGACCCAACGGGCCAAGAGACCCAGTACTTC
>TRBV6-2/TRBV6-3|NA|TRBJ1-6|once
CASRRLGDSPLHF
TGTGCCAGCCGACGGCTTGGGGATTCACCCCTCCACTTT
>TRBV6-2/TRBV6-3|TRBD2|TRBJ2-7|NA
CASSSAASGFYEQYF
TGTGCCAGCAGTTCGGCGGCTAGCGGATTCTACGAGCAGTACTTC
>TRBV7-3|TRBD2|TRBJ2-1|NA
CASSLSGAGGFAIEQFF
TGTGCCAGCAGCTTATCGGGAGCGGGAGGGTTTGCTATTGAGCAGTTCTTC
>TRBV6-1|TRBD2|TRBJ2-2|NA
CASRASSGSLVPGELFF
TGTGCCAGCAGGGCCTCAAGCGGGAGCCTAGTCCCCGGGGAGCTGTTTTTT
>TRBV7-2|NA|TRBJ1-6|NA
CASSGISSYNSPLHF
TGTGCCAGCAGCGGAATTAGCTCCTATAATTCACCCCTCCACTTT
>TRBV6-2/TRBV6-3|NA|TRBJ2-3|few
CASSYLAGTQYF
TGTGCCAGCAGTTATTTAGCTGGTACGCAGTATTTT
>TRBV9|TRBD2|TRBJ2-7|many
CASSPSSGRSYYENEQYF
TGTGCCAGCAGCCCATCCAGCGGGAGGTCCTACTACGAGAACGAGCAGTACTTC
>TRBV29-1|NA|TRBJ1-1|NA
CSVEEGWTEAFF
TGCAGCGTTGAAGAGGGTTGGACTGAAGCTTTCTTT
>TRBV9|NA|TRBJ2-2|NA
CASSVLMGISGELFF
TGTGCCAGCAGCGTATTGATGGGGATCTCCGGGGAGCTGTTTTTT
>TRBV9|NA|TRBJ2-7|few
CASGGQGPPYEQYF
TGTGCCAGCGGCGGTCAGGGTCCTCCCTACGAGCAGTACTTC
>TRBV12-3/TRBV12-4|TRBD2|TRBJ2-3|few
CASRAVAGLPDTQYF
TGTGCCAGCAGGGCAGTAGCGGGACTTCCAGATACGCAGTATTTT
>TRBV5-1|NA|TRBJ2-3|NA
CASAESTDTQYF
TGCGCCAGTGCGGAGAGCACAGATACGCAGTATTTT
>TRBV20-1|TRBD2|TRBJ2-4|NA
CSAPGTSGSTKSIQYF
TGCAGTGCTCCAGGGACTAGCGGGAGTACCAAAAGCATTCAGTACTTC
>TRBV7-6|TRBD2|TRBJ2-7|NA
CASSLIGGAGAYEQYF
TGTGCCAGCAGCTTAATCGGAGGTGCGGGGGCCTACGAGCAGTACTTC
>TRBV20-1|NA|TRBJ2-5|few
CSAVRDQETQYF
TGCAGTGCTGTCAGGGACCAAGAGACCCAGTACTTC
>TRBV6-2/TRBV6-3|TRBD1|TRBJ2-4|NA
CASSLTGAQYF
TGTGCCAGCAGCCTCACAGGGGCCCAGTACTTC
>TRBV2|NA|TRBJ2-1|NA
CASSGLGGGRGQFF
TGTGCCAGCAGTGGCCTAGGGGGGGGCCGAGGGCAGTTCTTC
>TRBV2|TRBD2|TRBJ2-3|once
CASSPLAGGRADTQYF
TGTGCCAGCAGCCCCCTAGCGGGAGGACGGGCAGATACGCAGTATTTT
>TRBV20-1|NA|TRBJ1-2|NA
CSARVSGDGYTF
TGCAGTGCTAGAGTATCCGGCGATGGCTACACCTTC
>TRBV20-1|NA|TRBJ2-6|NA
CSAIPPSGANVLTF
TGCAGTGCTATACCGCCTTCTGGGGCCAACGTCCTGACTTTC
>TRBV7-2|TRBD1|TRBJ1-2|few
CASSLMKRQGSYTF
TGTGCCAGCAGCTTAATGAAAAGACAGGGGAGCTACACCTTC
>TRBV3-1|TRBD2|TRBJ2-3|NA
CASSQGLAFSSTDTQYF
TGTGCCAGCAGCCAAGGACTAGCGTTCTCCTCCACAGATACGCAGTATTTT
>TRBV7-2|NA|TRBJ2-7|NA
CASSPPLHPYEQYF
TGTGCCAGCAGCCCCCCCCTGCACCCCTACGAGCAGTACTTC
>TRBV11-2|TRBD2|TRBJ2-2|NA
CASSSLGPRAGVIVNTGELFF
TGTGCCAGCAGCTCCCTTGGGCCTAGGGCGGGGGTGATTGTCAACACCGGGGAGCTGTTTTTT
>TRBV9|NA|TRBJ2-3|NA
CASSAPEGKPGILTDTQYF
TGTGCCAGCAGCGCCCCCGAGGGAAAGCCCGGGATACTCACAGATACGCAGTATTTT
>TRBV7-9|TRBD2|TRBJ2-5|NA
CASSLTGGTETQYF
TGTGCCAGCAGCTTAACGGGAGGGACAGAGACCCAGTACTTC
>TRBV21-1|NA|TRBJ2-7|NA
CASSKVRLAGVREQYF
TGTGCCAGCAGCAAAGTACGTCTAGCGGGAGTACGCGAGCAGTACTTC
>TRBV14|TRBD2|TRBJ2-7|NA
CASSQGLLAGPSSYNEQYF
TGTGCCAGCAGCCAAGGGTTACTAGCGGGGCCATCCTCCTACAATGAGCAGTACTTC
>TRBV6-6|NA|TRBJ2-5|few
CASSYGTAEETQYF
TGTGCCAGCAGTTATGGGACCGCGGAGGAGACCCAGTACTTC
>TRBV12-3/TRBV12-4|NA|TRBJ1-4|NA
CASSLSTNEKLFF
TGTGCCAGCAGTCTAAGCACTAATGAAAAACTGTTTTTT
>TRBV11-2|NA|TRBJ2-7|NA
CASSFNQASSYEQYF
TGTGCCAGCAGCTTTAACCAGGCAAGCTCCTACGAGCAGTACTTC
>TRBV9|TRBD2|TRBJ2-3|few
CASSDAGGPIDTQYF
TGTGCCAGCAGCGATGCGGGGGGGCCTATAGATACGCAGTATTTT
>TRBV18|NA|TRBJ2-5|NA
CASAPQQETQYF
TGTGCCAGCGCACCGCAACAAGAGACCCAGTACTTC
>TRBV7-2|NA|TRBJ2-7|NA
CASSTGREGGSTYEQYF
TGTGCCAGCAGCACGGGGAGGGAGGGGGGCTCAACCTACGAGCAGTACTTC
>TRBV29-1|TRBD1|TRBJ1-2|many
CSGTFGTGGPGYTF
TGCAGCGGTACCTTTGGGACAGGAGGGCCTGGCTACACCTTC
>TRBV6-2/TRBV6-3|TRBD1|TRBJ1-5|NA
CASSYPDRGRNQPQHF
TGTGCCAGCAGTTATCCCGACAGGGGGCGGAATCAGCCCCAGCATTTT
>TRBV5-5|NA|TRBJ2-1|NA
CASSLDGGRGEQFF
TGTGCCAGCAGCTTGGATGGGGGTCGGGGTGAGCAGTTCTTC
>TRBV11-2|TRBD2|TRBJ2-1|few
CASSLKRVNPGTSGGVNEQFF
TGTGCCAGCAGCTTAAAGCGGGTCAATCCAGGGACTAGCGGGGGAGTCAATGAGCAGTTCTTC
>TRBV11-2|NA|TRBJ2-1|NA
CASSSRRGHNEQFF
TGTGCCAGCAGCTCCAGACGGGGACACAATGAGCAGTTCTTC
>TRBV20-1|TRBD1|TRBJ2-3|NA
CSARKGARGTDTQYF
TGCAGTGCTAGGAAGGGGGCGAGGGGCACAGATACGCAGTATTTT
>TRBV7-6|NA|TRBJ2-2|NA
CASSLIPGVIGELFF
TGTGCCAGCAGCTTGATACCGGGGGTCATCGGGGAGCTGTTTTTT